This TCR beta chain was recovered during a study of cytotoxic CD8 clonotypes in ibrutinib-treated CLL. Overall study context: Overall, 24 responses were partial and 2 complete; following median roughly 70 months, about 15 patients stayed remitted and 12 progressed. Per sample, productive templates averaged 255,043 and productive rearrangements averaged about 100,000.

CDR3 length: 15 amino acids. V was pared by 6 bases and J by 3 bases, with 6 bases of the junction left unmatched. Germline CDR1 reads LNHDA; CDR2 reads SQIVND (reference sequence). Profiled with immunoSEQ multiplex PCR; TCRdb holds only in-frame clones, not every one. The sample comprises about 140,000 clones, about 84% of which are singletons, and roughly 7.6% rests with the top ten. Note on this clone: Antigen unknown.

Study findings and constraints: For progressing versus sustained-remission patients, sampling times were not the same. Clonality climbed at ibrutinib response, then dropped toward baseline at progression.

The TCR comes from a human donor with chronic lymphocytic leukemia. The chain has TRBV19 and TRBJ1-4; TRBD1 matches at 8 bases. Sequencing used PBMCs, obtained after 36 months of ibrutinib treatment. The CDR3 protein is CASSPDRGPNEKLFF. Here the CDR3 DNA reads TGTGCCAGTAGCCCCGACAGGGGACCTAATGAAAAACTGTTTTTT.